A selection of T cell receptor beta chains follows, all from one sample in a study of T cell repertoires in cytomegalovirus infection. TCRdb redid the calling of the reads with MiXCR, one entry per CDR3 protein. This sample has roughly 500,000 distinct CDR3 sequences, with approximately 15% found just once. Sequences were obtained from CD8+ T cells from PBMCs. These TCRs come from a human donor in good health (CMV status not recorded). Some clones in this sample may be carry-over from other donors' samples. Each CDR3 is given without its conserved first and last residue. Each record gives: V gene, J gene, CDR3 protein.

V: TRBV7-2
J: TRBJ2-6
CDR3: ASSSEDRLAGANVLT

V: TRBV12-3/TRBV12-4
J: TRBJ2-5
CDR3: ASRGTSGPQETQY

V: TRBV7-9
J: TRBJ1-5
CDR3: ASSCKTRQGAAGNQPQH

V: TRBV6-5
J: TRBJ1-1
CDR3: ASSYLDENTEAF

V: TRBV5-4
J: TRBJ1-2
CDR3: ASSLIAWDSYGYT

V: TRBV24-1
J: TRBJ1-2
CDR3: ATSGPGPQGGYT

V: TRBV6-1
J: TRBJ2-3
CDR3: ASSDRDRVTDTQY

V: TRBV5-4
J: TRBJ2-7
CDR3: ASSFSGTSGRLAEQY

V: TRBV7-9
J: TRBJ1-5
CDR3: ASSNQNQPQH

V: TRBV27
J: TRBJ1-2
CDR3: ASSPTGAPNYGYT

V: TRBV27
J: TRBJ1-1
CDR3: ASSLGGFGSTEAF

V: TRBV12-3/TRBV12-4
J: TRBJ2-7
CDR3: ASGAGPSEQY

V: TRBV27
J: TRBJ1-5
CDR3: ASSLERGSNQPQH

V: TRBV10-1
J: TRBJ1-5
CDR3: ASSADGYNQPQH

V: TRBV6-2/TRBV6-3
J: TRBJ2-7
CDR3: ASSPSVNEQY

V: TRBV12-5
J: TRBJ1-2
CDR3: ASGRDNYGYT

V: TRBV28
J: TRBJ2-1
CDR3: ASSSLAGGPDEQF

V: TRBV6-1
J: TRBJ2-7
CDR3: ASSVDPLREQY

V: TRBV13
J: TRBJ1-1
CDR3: ASSLGDSLEAF

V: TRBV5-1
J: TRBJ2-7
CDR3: ASSLGPDFRRDEQY

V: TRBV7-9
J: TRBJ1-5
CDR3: ASSFYSGTLNQPQH

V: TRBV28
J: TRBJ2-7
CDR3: ASSLDSALEQY

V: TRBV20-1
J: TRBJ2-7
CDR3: SAREIPGAYEQY

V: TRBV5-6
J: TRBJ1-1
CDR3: ASSLAPDRVGTEAF